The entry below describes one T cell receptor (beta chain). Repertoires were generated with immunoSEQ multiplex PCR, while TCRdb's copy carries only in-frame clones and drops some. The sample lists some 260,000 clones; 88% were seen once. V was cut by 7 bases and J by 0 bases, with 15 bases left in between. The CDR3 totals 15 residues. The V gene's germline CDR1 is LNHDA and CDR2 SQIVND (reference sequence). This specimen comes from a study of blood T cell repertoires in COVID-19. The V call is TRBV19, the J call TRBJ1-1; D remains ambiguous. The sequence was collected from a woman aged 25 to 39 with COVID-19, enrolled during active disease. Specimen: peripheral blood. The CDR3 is CASTTSQALNTEAFF. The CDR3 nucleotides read TGTGCCAGTACCACATCCCAGGCCTTGAACACTGAAGCTTTCTTT.